This T cell receptor beta chain is drawn from a study of shared clonotypes between healthy human individuals. Study-wide context: The study used three CD4 naive, three CD4 memory, two CD8 naive and one CD8 memory plate per donor.

The input for sorted-subset replicate PCRs was around 0.2 ug DNA, around 30,000 T cell genomes. Assay used: immunoSEQ multiplex PCR; TCRdb lists only in-frame clones, some missing. The sample includes a few hundred thousand clones, over 50% of them seen just once. This clone was counted only a few times. V lost 2 bases to trimming and J lost 0 bases, with 8 bases between them. Germline V gene lookup returns CDR1 ENHRY and CDR2 SYGVKD. This CDR3 spans 15 amino acids. This sequence was found in a man younger than 45 in good health. The chain recombines TRBV10-3 with TRBJ1-5; possible D gene TRBD1, 6 bases. The sample comprised memory CD4+ T cells sorted from blood. Subset indicated: CD45RA-negative fraction. This CDR3 reads CAISEGQSSNQPQHF. As DNA, the CDR3 is TGTGCCATCAGTGAGGGACAGTCTAGCAATCAGCCCCAGCATTTT.